This T cell receptor beta chain was obtained from a study of early T cells in non-severe SARS-CoV-2 infection. For the study at large: Unsorted whole blood bulk RNA was sequenced, with unpaired chains.

V shed 0 bases and J shed 0 bases, with 7 bases lying between them. The CDR3 loop spans 15 amino acids. The germline V gene has CDR1 ENHRY and CDR2 SYGVKD. Unique molecular identifiers were affixed to single, distinct cDNA molecules. TCRdb ran MiXCR on the 5' RACE reads and lists one entry per CDR3 protein. The sample holds some 70,000 distinct CDR3 sequences, roughly a tenth seen once. The material sequenced was whole blood. This receptor was identified in an adult who was a healthcare worker with PCR-confirmed SARS-CoV-2 infection or an uninfected control (not recorded which). The chain has TRBV10-3 and TRBJ2-3; D gene uncertain. The CDR3 reads CAISESIGSTDTQYF. The CDR3 DNA is TGTGCCATCAGTGAGTCGATAGGAAGCACAGATACGCAGTATTTT.